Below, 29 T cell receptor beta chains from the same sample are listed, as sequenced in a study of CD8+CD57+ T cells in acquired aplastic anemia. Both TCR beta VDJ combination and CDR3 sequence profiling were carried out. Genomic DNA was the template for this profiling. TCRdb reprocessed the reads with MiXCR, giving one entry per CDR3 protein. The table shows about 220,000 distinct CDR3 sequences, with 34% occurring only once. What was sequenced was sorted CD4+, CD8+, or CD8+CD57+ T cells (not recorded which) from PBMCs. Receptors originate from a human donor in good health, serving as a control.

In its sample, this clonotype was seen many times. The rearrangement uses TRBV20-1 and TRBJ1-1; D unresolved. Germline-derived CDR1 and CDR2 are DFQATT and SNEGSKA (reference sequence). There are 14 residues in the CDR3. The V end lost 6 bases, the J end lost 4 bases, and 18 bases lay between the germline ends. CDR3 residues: CSARVLALSTEAFF. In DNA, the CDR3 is TGCAGTGCCCGAGTCTTGGCCTTGAGCACTGAAGCTTTCTTT.

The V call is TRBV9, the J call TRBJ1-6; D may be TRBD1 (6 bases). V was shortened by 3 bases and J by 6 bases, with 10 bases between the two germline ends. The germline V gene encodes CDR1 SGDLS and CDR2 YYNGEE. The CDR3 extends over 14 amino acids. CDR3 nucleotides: TGTGCCAGCAGCGCCTCGGACAGTAATTCACCCCTCCACTTT. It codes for CASSASDSNSPLHF.

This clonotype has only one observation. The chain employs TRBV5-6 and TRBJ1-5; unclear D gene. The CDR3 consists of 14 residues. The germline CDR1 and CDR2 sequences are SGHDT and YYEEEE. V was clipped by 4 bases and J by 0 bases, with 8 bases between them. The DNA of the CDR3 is TGTGCCAGCAGCACGGACGGTAGCAATCAGCCCCAGCATTTT. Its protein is CASSTDGSNQPQHF.

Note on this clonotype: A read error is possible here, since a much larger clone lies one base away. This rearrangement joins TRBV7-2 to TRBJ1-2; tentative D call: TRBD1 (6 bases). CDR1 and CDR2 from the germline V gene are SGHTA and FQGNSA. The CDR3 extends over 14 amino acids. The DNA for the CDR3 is TGTGCCAGCAGCTTAGTGGAGGGGACACGTGGCTACGCCTTC. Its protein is CASSLVEGTRGYAF.

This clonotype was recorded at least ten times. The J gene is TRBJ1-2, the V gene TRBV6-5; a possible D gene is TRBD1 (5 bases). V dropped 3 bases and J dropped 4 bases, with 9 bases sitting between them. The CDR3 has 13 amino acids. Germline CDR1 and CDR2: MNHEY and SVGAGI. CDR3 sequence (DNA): TGTGCCAGCAGTTATGCCGACAGCTATGGCTACACCTTC. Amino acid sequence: CASSYADSYGYTF.

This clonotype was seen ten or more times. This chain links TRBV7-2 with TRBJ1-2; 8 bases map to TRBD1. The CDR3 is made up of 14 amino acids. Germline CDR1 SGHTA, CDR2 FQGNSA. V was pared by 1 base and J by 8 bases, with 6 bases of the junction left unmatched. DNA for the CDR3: TGTGCCAGCAGCTTAGATACAGGGGGTTTCGGCTACACCTTC. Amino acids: CASSLDTGGFGYTF.

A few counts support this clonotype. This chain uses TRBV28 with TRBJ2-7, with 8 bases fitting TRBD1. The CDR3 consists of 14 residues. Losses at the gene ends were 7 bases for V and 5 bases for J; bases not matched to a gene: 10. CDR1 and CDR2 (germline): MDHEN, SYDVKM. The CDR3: CASNSRTGLDEQYF. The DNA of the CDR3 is TGTGCCAGCAACTCTCGGACAGGGCTCGACGAGCAGTACTTC.

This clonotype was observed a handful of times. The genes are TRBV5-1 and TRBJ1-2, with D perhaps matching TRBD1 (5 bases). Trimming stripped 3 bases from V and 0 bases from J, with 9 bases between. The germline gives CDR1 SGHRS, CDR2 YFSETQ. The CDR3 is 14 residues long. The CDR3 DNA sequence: TGCGCCAGCAGCTGGGGCGCCTCTAACTATGGCTACACCTTC. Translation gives CASSWGASNYGYTF.

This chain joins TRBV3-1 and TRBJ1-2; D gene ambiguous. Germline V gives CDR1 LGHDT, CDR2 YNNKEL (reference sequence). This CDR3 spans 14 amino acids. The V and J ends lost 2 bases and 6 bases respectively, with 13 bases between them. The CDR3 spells CASSQFGSSDGYTF. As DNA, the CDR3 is TGTGCCAGCAGCCAATTTGGGTCTAGCGATGGCTACACCTTC.

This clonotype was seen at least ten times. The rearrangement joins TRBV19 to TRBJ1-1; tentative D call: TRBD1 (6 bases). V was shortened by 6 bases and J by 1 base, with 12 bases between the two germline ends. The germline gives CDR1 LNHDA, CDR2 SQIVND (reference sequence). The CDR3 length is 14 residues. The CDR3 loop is CASSQTGQNTEAFF. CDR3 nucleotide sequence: TGTGCCAGTAGCCAAACAGGGCAGAACACTGAAGCTTTCTTT. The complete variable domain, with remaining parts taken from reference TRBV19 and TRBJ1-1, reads DGGITQSPKYLFRKEGQNVTLSCEQNLNHDAMYWYRQDPGQGLRLIYYSQIVNDFQKGDIAEGYSVSREKKESFPLTVTSAQKNPTAFYLCASSQTGQNTEAFFGQGTRLTVV.

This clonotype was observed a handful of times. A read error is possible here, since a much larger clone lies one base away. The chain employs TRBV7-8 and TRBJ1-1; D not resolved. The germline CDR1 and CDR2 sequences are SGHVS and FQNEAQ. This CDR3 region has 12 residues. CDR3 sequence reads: CASSLAPTGAFF. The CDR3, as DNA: TGTGCCAGCAGCTTAGCCCCCACTGGAGCTTTCTTT.

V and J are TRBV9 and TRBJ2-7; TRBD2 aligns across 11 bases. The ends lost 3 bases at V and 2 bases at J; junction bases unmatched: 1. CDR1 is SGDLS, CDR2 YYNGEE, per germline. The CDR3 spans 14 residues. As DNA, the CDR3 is TGTGCCAGCAGCGCTAGCGGGGGGCCCTACGAGCAGTACTTC. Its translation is CASSASGGPYEQYF.

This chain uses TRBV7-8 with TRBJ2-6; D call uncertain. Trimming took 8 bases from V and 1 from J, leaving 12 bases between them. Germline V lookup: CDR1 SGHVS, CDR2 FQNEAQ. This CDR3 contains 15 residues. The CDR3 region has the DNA TGTGCCAGCTCGCAACTAACGTCTGGGGCCAACGTCCTGACTTTC. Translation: CASSQLTSGANVLTF. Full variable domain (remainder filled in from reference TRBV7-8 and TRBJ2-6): GAGVSQSPRYKVAKRGQDVALRCDPISGHVSLFWYQQALGQGPEFLTYFQNEAQLDKSGLPSDRFFAERPEGSVSTLKIQRTQQEDSAVYLCASSQLTSGANVLTFGAGSRLTVL.

CDR3 coding DNA: TGTGCCACCAGTGCCCGGCCGCACAGGCTAAGCTCCTATAATTCACCCCTCCACTTT. Translation gives CATSARPHRLSSYNSPLHF. V usage is TRBV24-1 and J usage is TRBJ1-6; maybe TRBD1 (5 bases). Germline lookup yields CDR1 KGHDR and CDR2 SFDVKD. Deletions cut 5 bases from V and 0 bases from J, with 19 bases between. The CDR3 contains 19 residues.

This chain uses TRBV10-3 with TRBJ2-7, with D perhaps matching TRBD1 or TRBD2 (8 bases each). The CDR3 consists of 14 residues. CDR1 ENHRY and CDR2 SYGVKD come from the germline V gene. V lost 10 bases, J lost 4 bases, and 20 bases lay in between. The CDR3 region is CATSGGTGVYEQYF. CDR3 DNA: TGTGCCACCTCGGGGGGGACAGGAGTATACGAGCAGTACTTC.

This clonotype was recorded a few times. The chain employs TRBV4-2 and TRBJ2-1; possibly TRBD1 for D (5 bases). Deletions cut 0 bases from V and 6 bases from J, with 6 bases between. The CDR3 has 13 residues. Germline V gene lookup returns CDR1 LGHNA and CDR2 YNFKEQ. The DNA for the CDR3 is TGTGCCAGCAGCCAAGAGGGGCCCAATGAGCAGTTCTTC. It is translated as CASSQEGPNEQFF.

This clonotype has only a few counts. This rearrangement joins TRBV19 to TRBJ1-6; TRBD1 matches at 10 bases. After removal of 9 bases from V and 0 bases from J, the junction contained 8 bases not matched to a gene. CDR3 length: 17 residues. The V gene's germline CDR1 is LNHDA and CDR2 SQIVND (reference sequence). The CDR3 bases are TGTGCCAGCGGGGGGGGACAGGGGAGCTCCTATAATTCACCCCTCCACTTT. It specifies CASGGGQGSSYNSPLHF.

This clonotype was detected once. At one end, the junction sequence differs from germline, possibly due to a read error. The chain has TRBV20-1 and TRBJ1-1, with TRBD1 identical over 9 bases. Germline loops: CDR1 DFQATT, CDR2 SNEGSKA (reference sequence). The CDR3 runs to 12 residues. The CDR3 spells CNAPTGGTEAFF. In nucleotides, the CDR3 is TGCAATGCTCCGACAGGGGGCACTGAAGCTTTCTTT.

The CDR3 DNA is TGTGCCAGCAGCCAAGTTCGCGGGATGAACTCCTACAATGAGCAGTTCTTC. This codes for CASSQVRGMNSYNEQFF. The V gene is TRBV3-1, the J gene TRBJ2-1; D may be TRBD2 (6 bases). Looked up from germline, CDR1 is LGHDT and CDR2 is YNNKEL (reference sequence). The CDR3 extends over 17 amino acids. V lost 1 base, J lost 0 bases, and 13 bases lay in between.

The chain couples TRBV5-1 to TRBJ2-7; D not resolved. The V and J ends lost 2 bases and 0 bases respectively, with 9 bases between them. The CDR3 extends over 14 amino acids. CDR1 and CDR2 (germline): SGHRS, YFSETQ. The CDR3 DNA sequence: TGCGCCAGCAGCTTTGGCGACGTCTCCTACGAGCAGTACTTC. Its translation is CASSFGDVSYEQYF. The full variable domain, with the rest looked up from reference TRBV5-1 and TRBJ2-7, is KAGVTQTPRYLIKTRGQQVTLSCSPISGHRSVSWYQQTPGQGLQFLFEYFSETQRNKGNFPGRFSGRQFSNSRSEMNVSTLELGDSALYLCASSFGDVSYEQYFGPGTRLTVT.

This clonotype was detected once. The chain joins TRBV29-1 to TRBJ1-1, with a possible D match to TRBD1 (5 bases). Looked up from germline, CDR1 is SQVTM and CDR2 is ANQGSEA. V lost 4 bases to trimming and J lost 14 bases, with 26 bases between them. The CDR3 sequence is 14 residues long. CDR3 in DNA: TGCAGCGTTGTGGGCGGCGAGGGGAACACTGGAGCCTTCTTT. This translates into CSVVGGEGNTGAFF.

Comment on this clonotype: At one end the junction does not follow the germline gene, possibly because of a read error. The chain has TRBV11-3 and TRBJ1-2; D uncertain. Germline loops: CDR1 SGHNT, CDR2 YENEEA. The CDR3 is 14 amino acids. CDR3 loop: CASSPPPVNYGYAF. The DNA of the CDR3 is TGTGCCAGCAGTCCCCCCCCGGTGAACTATGGCTACGCCTTC.

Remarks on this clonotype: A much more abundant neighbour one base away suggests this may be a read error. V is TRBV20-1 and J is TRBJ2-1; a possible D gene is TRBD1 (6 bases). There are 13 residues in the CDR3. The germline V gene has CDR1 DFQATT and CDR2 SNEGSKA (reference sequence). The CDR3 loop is CTAEQGLVNEQFF. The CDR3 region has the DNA TGCACTGCAGAACAGGGATTGGTCAATGAGCAGTTCTTC.

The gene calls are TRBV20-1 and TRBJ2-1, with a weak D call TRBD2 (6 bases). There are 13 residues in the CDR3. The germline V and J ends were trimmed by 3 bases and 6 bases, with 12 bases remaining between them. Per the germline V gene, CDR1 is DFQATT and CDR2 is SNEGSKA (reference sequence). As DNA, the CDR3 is TGCAGTGCTAGTCTAGGGGACTTCAATGAGCAGTTCTTC. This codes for CSASLGDFNEQFF.

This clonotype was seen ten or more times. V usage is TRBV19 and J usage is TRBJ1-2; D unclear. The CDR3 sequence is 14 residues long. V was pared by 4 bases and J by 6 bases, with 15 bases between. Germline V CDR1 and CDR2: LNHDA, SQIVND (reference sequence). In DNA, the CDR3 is TGTGCCAGTAGTAAGGTAGGAACGATCCATGGCTACACCTTC. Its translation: CASSKVGTIHGYTF.

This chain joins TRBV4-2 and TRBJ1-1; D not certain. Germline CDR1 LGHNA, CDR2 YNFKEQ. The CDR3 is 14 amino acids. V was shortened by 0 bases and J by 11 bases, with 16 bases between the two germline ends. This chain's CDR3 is CASSQETTGSGAFF. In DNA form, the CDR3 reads TGTGCCAGCAGCCAAGAGACTACCGGGTCCGGGGCTTTCTTT.

CDR3 coding DNA: TGCAGTGCTTCAGGTATCCAAAGATCACCCCTCCACTTT. As protein: CSASGIQRSPLHF. The chain joins TRBV20-1 to TRBJ1-6; D remains ambiguous. Germline lookup yields CDR1 DFQATT and CDR2 SNEGSKA (reference sequence). The CDR3 spans 13 residues. V was shortened by 5 bases and J by 10 bases, with 15 bases between the two germline ends.

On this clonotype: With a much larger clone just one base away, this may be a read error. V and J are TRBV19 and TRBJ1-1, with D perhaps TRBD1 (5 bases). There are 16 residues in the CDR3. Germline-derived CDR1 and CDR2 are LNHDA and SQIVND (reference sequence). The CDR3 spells CPSSLGTWGGGTEAFF. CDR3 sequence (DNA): TGTCCCAGTAGTCTCGGGACGTGGGGCGGGGGCACTGAAGCTTTCTTT.

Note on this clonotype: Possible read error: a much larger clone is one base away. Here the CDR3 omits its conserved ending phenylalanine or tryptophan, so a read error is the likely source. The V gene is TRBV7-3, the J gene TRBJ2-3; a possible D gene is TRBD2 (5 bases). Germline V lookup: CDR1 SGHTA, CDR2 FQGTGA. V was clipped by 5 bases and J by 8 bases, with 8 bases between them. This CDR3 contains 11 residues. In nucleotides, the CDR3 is TGTGCCAGCAGCCGGGGAGTTACGCAGTATCTT. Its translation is CASSRGVTQYL.